The TCR beta chain described here comes from a study of post-analysis software for immune sequencing data. For the study at large: Recorded disease courses covered relapsing-remitting, secondary progressive and progressive-relapsing multiple sclerosis. Some patients had no subtype annotation. Study-wide findings and caveats: The five TRBV segments detected at higher frequency in patients than in controls included TRBV5-6, TRBV5-1 and TRBV20-1. Pronounced co-clustering by F measure was evident among identically batched samples.

Germline V lookup: CDR1 MNHNS, CDR2 SASEGT. Trimming removed 3 bases at V and 6 bases at J, with 12 bases between. This CDR3 region has 14 residues. TCR beta libraries were prepared from cDNA with unique molecular identifiers. TCRdb itself ran the PCR reads through MiXCR, one entry per CDR3 protein. In the table there are approximately 690,000 distinct CDR3 sequences, approximately 60% of which are singletons. Details on this clonotype: The antigen remains unidentified.

This clonotype originated in a girl aged 2 to 9 with multiple sclerosis. Material: blood. V gene TRBV6-1 combines with J gene TRBJ2-1; no firm D call. This CDR3 reads CASSEGVEPNEQFF. In DNA form, the CDR3 reads TGTGCCAGCAGTGAGGGCGTGGAACCCAATGAGCAGTTCTTC.